This T cell receptor beta chain originates from a study of blood T cells in healthy people across ages. Total RNA extraction produced at least 5.5 micrograms (per sample) for the study. The germline V and J ends were trimmed by 1 base and 3 bases, with 6 bases remaining between them. The CDR3 consists of 13 residues. The germline V gene encodes CDR1 SEHNR and CDR2 FQNEAQ (reference sequence). This clonotype occurred a few times. No conserved phenylalanine or tryptophan ends this CDR3, so it is likely a read error. The authors ran a second PCR of roughly 6 to 12 cycles using a sample-barcoded 5' primer and a J-beta primer mix. Each cDNA was tagged by a template-switch adaptor containing 12 random nucleotides. TCRdb reprocessed the 5' RACE reads with MiXCR, giving one entry per CDR3 protein. The table shows some 760,000 distinct CDR3 sequences, with roughly 25% occurring only once. These data were also reused for a study on T cells of mothers and their children.

The sample taken for sequencing was blood. This TCR derives from a boy between 10 and 17 years old in good health. This rearrangement joins TRBV7-9 to TRBJ1-2; D is unresolved. CDR3 DNA sequence: TGTGCCAGCAGCTTAGGCAAGGACTATGGCTACACCCTC. This translates into CASSLGKDYGYTL.